This TCR beta chain was found in a study of blood T cell repertoires in COVID-19. Study-level information: COVID-19 samples collected from the United States, Italy and Spain covered acute and convalescent phases. T cells, B-cell-depleted T cells, or PBMCs provided the cDNA or gDNA that served as material.

Original processing notes: By means of reference gene primer amplification, nucleated cell counts were estimated. Using immunoSEQ multiplex PCR, the repertoire was profiled, and TCRdb retains in-frame clones only, with some absent. Clone size and V and J calls were adopted from that table, with D and trimming inferred from the DNA. The sample gives roughly 190,000 clones, about 86% of which show up once; roughly 2.8% is in the top ten. Trimming cost V 1 base and J 1 base; bases outside gene matches: 10. Germline CDR1 KGHDR, CDR2 SFDVKD. There are 19 residues in the CDR3. The chain links TRBV24-1 to TRBJ1-4, with 8 bases aligning to TRBD1. This clonotype originated in a man aged 50 to 60 with active or convalescent COVID-19. What was sequenced was peripheral blood. The CDR3 protein is CATSDFRSDREGTNEKLFF. As DNA, the CDR3 is TGTGCCACCAGTGATTTTAGGTCGGACAGGGAGGGAACTAATGAAAAACTGTTTTTT.